This T cell receptor (beta chain) is from a study of cytotoxic CD8 clonotypes in ibrutinib-treated CLL. Overall study context: The cohort had 10 to 11 relapsed/refractory and around 14 treatment-naive patients, roughly 17 IGHV unmutated. Sequenced samples delivered averages of roughly 250,000 productive templates and tens of thousands of productive rearrangements.

Repertoires were generated with immunoSEQ multiplex PCR, while TCRdb's copy carries only in-frame clones and drops some. This table holds about 24,000 clones, 78% found once. As concerns this clone: Its antigen remains unknown.

With cryopreserved PBMCs as the source, 2 to 2.5 micrograms of genomic DNA went to TCR beta libraries. General study points: Clonality went higher at ibrutinib response and then dropped back toward baseline at progression.

The CDR3 sequence is 17 residues long. CDR1 and CDR2 (germline): MGHRA, YSYEKL. J was trimmed by 5 bases and V by 6 bases; bases with no gene match: 15. This sequence joins TRBV4-1 and TRBJ1-2, with TRBD1 matching 10 bases. This material consisted of PBMCs, taken before ibrutinib treatment. This clonotype was obtained from a human donor with chronic lymphocytic leukemia. The chain's CDR3 is CASSNTGQGNVNYGYTF. DNA of the CDR3: TGCGCCAGCAGTAATACGGGACAGGGGAACGTTAATTATGGCTACACCTTC.